These T cell receptor beta chains were read from a single sample in a study of blood T cell repertoires in COVID-19. Libraries were prepared by immunoSEQ multiplex PCR; TCRdb keeps only in-frame clonotypes and omits some of them. Of roughly 80,000 clones in the sample, about 88% are singletons; the top ten hold about 2.7%. Sequencing input: peripheral blood. The receptors shown here come from a woman of 80 years or more with acute or convalescent COVID-19. CDR3s include the opening cysteine and the closing phenylalanine or tryptophan. A D gene is named only where the DNA matches it firmly. The size entry is marked missing in some rows and otherwise reads once, few, many or a size class.

TRBV4-3	13	NA	TRBJ1-2	NA	CASSQGEAVAVLF	TGCGCCAGCAGCCAAGGCGAGGCAGTAGCAGTCCTTTTC
TRBV29-1	11	NA	TRBJ1-2	NA	CSVEGEGGYTF	TGCAGCGTTGAAGGGGAGGGGGGCTACACCTTC
TRBV19	16	TRBD1	TRBJ2-1	NA	CASSTAGQGTWGEQFF	TGTGCCAGTAGTACGGCGGGACAGGGGACTTGGGGCGAGCAGTTCTTC
TRBV7-3	13	NA	TRBJ2-2	NA	CASSPPLLGELFF	TGTGCCAGCAGCCCCCCCCTTCTCGGGGAGCTGTTTTTT
TRBV18	13	NA	TRBJ1-4	NA	CASSQLPNEKLFF	TGTGCCAGCTCACAACTCCCCAATGAAAAACTGTTTTTT
TRBV10-3	15	TRBD2	TRBJ2-7	once	CAISETGLAVSEQYF	TGTGCCATCAGTGAGACGGGACTAGCGGTATCCGAGCAGTACTTC
TRBV6-2/TRBV6-3	14	NA	TRBJ2-1	NA	CASSPNRHHAEQFF	TGTGCCAGCAGCCCGAATAGACACCACGCGGAGCAGTTCTTC
TRBV6-4	13	NA	TRBJ1-1	NA	CASSFDSNTEAFF	TGTGCCAGCAGCTTCGACAGTAACACTGAAGCTTTCTTT
TRBV7-6	14	TRBD1	TRBJ1-2	NA	CASSSGQGWDGYTF	TGTGCCAGCAGCTCGGGACAGGGGTGGGATGGCTACACCTTC
TRBV11-2	16	TRBD2	TRBJ2-1	NA	CASSLLTSGGRNEQFF	TGTGCCAGCAGCTTATTGACTAGCGGGGGGAGAAATGAGCAGTTCTTC
TRBV11-2	13	NA	TRBJ2-7	once	CASSLAGSHEQYF	TGTGCCAGCAGCTTAGCCGGGTCCCACGAGCAGTACTTC
TRBV6-6	15	NA	TRBJ2-5	NA	CASSPVHGVQETQYF	TGTGCCAGCAGCCCCGTACACGGGGTCCAAGAGACCCAGTACTTC
TRBV7-9	13	NA	TRBJ1-6	NA	CASSLAFDSPLHF	TGTGCCAGCAGCTTAGCTTTCGATTCACCCCTCCACTTT
TRBV9	21	TRBD2	TRBJ2-3	NA	CASSPTPASGSLDTSTDTQYF	TGTGCCAGCAGCCCTACCCCGGCTAGCGGGAGCCTCGATACTAGCACAGATACGCAGTATTTT
TRBV5-1	16	TRBD1	TRBJ2-1	NA	CASSLTGGVSYNEQFF	TGCGCCAGCAGCCTCACAGGGGGCGTCTCCTACAATGAGCAGTTCTTC
TRBV6-5	14	TRBD1	TRBJ2-2	NA	CASRGQGNTGELFF	TGTGCCAGCAGGGGACAGGGAAACACCGGGGAGCTGTTTTTT
TRBV6-5	14	NA	TRBJ1-2	NA	CASSYNGVNYGYTF	TGTGCCAGCAGTTATAACGGGGTTAACTATGGCTACACCTTC
TRBV18	18	TRBD1	TRBJ1-1	NA	CASSPRSVRGPMNTEAFF	TGTGCCAGCTCACCCCGGTCCGTCAGGGGGCCTATGAACACTGAAGCTTTCTTT
TRBV7-2	15	TRBD1	TRBJ2-7	once	CASSPLTGFKYEQYF	TGTGCCAGCAGCCCCCTGACAGGGTTTAAGTACGAGCAGTACTTC
TRBV24-1	13	NA	TRBJ1-2	NA	CATSDRGNYGYTF	TGTGCCACCAGTGATCGAGGGAACTATGGCTACACCTTC
TRBV2	14	NA	TRBJ2-2	NA	CAILGHGGTGELFF	TGTGCCATCCTAGGGCATGGGGGGACCGGGGAGCTGTTTTTT
TRBV5-1	15	NA	TRBJ2-3	NA	CASSLSGTSTDTQYF	TGCGCCAGCAGCCTTTCAGGAACTAGCACAGATACGCAGTATTTT
TRBV5-5	14	NA	TRBJ1-5	NA	CASSLKREGQPQHF	TGTGCCAGCAGCTTGAAGAGGGAGGGACAGCCCCAGCATTTT
TRBV7-2	15	TRBD1	TRBJ1-6	NA	CASSLIPGQGSPLHF	TGTGCCAGCAGCCTAATACCGGGACAGGGTTCACCCCTCCACTTT
TRBV7-2	13	NA	TRBJ1-6	few	CATSGQRASPLHF	TGTGCCACCTCAGGACAGAGGGCTTCACCCCTCCACTTT
TRBV29-1	12	TRBD1	TRBJ1-2	NA	CSAQGANYGYTF	TGCAGCGCACAGGGGGCTAACTATGGCTACACCTTC
TRBV28	18	NA	TRBJ2-2	NA	CASSTWDLGQPLTGELFF	TGTGCCAGCAGTACGTGGGATTTGGGGCAGCCCCTCACCGGGGAGCTGTTTTTT
TRBV18	14	NA	TRBJ1-1	NA	CASSSDSRDTEAFF	TGTGCCAGCTCCAGCGACAGCAGGGACACTGAAGCTTTCTTT
TRBV7-2	15	NA	TRBJ1-1	NA	CASSYADRSNTEAFF	TGTGCCAGCAGCTACGCAGACAGGTCGAACACTGAAGCTTTCTTT
TRBV19	14	NA	TRBJ2-7	NA	CASSVDILSYEQYF	TGTGCCAGTAGTGTGGACATCCTATCCTACGAGCAGTACTTC
TRBV6-2/TRBV6-3	18	TRBD2	TRBJ2-5	NA	CASSYSTAGGPDRETQYF	TGTGCCAGCAGTTACTCGACGGCGGGAGGGCCCGATCGAGAGACCCAGTACTTC
TRBV27	16	NA	TRBJ1-6	NA	CASSLQGMLPNSPLHF	TGTGCCAGCAGTTTACAGGGGATGCTCCCTAATTCACCCCTCCACTTT
TRBV7-2	14	TRBD1	TRBJ2-7	NA	CASSPDRGVYEQYF	TGTGCCAGCAGCCCCGACAGGGGAGTTTACGAGCAGTACTTC
TRBV5-1	18	TRBD2	TRBJ2-2	NA	CASSFRTSGRLNTGELFF	TGCGCCAGCAGCTTCCGGACTAGCGGGAGGCTTAACACCGGGGAGCTGTTTTTT
TRBV5-1	12	NA	TRBJ2-7	NA	CASSLEESEQYF	TGCGCCAGCAGCTTGGAGGAGAGCGAGCAGTACTTC
TRBV7-3	14	TRBD1	TRBJ2-7	NA	CASSLGQGAYEQYF	TGTGCCAGCAGCTTAGGACAGGGTGCCTACGAGCAGTACTTC
TRBV6-2/TRBV6-3	14	NA	TRBJ2-1	NA	CASSYSGSWNEQFF	TGTGCCAGCAGTTACTCGGGGAGTTGGAATGAGCAGTTCTTC
TRBV7-3	16	TRBD1	TRBJ2-5	many	CASSLQGAISQETQYF	TGTGCCAGCAGCCTACAGGGGGCTATTAGCCAAGAGACCCAGTACTTC
TRBV19	18	TRBD1	TRBJ1-6	NA	CASGPGQPGSSYNSPLHF	TGTGCCAGTGGACCGGGACAGCCAGGTAGCTCCTATAATTCACCCCTCCACTTT
TRBV29-1	17	TRBD2	TRBJ2-2	NA	CSARLGLAGRFTGELFF	TGCAGCGCCCGACTAGGACTAGCGGGGAGGTTCACCGGGGAGCTGTTTTTT